The next 15 T cell receptor beta chains were all read from a single sample in a study of radiation and T cells in renal cell carcinoma. Documented time point: baseline pretreatment blood. Treatment given: 15 Gy SBRT to primary tumor, nephrectomy 4 weeks later. Profiling relied on immunoSEQ multiplex PCR, and the TCRdb table lists in-frame clones only, not all of them. The sample holds some 95,000 clones; 80% to 90% are singletons and the top ten take about 7.9%. The sequencing used blood, collected from a patient whose treatment included radiotherapy and nephrectomy. All receptors come from a man aged 45 to 65 with renal cell carcinoma.

The table lists this clone with a count of one. The chain combines TRBV4-3 with TRBJ2-7; no definite D call. The CDR3 totals 14 residues. Between the trimmed V and J ends, which lost 3 bases and 2 bases, there was a span of 11 bases. Per the germline V gene, CDR1 is LGHNA and CDR2 is YSLEER. The CDR3 bases are TGCGCCAGCAGCCATTCTTGGAGCCCCTACGAGCAGTACTTC. Its translation: CASSHSWSPYEQYF.

V is TRBV4-1 and J is TRBJ1-1; a possible D gene is TRBD1 (5 bases). The V end lost 4 bases, the J end lost 8 bases, and 20 bases lay between the germline ends. The CDR3 has 15 amino acids. The germline CDR1 and CDR2 sequences are MGHRA and YSYEKL. Here the CDR3 DNA reads TGCGCCAGCAGCCCCTCAAACGCTTTACGACAGGAAGCTTTCTTT. Protein sequence: CASSPSNALRQEAFF.

This chain connects TRBV5-5 to TRBJ2-1; D possibly corresponds to TRBD2 (6 bases). With 1 base removed from V and 4 bases from J, the gap between germline ends came to 12 bases. CDR1 and CDR2 from the germline V gene are SGHKS and YYEKEE (reference sequence). The CDR3 runs 15 residues. The CDR3 reads CASSLKGGLYNEQFF. CDR3 DNA: TGTGCCAGCAGCTTGAAAGGAGGGCTTTACAATGAGCAGTTCTTC.

The CDR3 loop is CASSPSSGPRQETQYF. CDR3 nucleotides: TGCGCCAGCAGCCCCTCTAGCGGACCGAGGCAAGAGACCCAGTACTTC. The V call is TRBV5-1, the J call TRBJ2-5, with 7 bases lining up with TRBD2. Germline assignment: CDR1 SGHRS and CDR2 YFSETQ. The length of the CDR3 is 16 residues. V lost 4 bases, J lost 2 bases, and 11 bases stayed unmatched. The full variable domain, its missing parts supplied by reference TRBV5-1 and TRBJ2-5, is KAGVTQTPRYLIKTRGQQVTLSCSPISGHRSVSWYQQTPGQGLQFLFEYFSETQRNKGNFPGRFSGRQFSNSRSEMNVSTLELGDSALYLCASSPSSGPRQETQYFGPGTRLLVL.

The V and J genes are TRBV11-2 and TRBJ2-7; the match to TRBD1 covers 7 bases. CDR1 SGHAT and CDR2 FQNNGV come from the germline V gene. Germline trimming cut 5 bases from V and 6 bases from J; bases unmatched to any gene: 13. CDR3 size: 15 residues. The CDR3 nucleotides read TGTGCCAGCAGCAGAGGGGGCACAAGAACCTCCGAGCAGTACTTC. The encoded protein is CASSRGGTRTSEQYF.

This clone was observed a handful of times. Other DNA sequences in the sample encode the same CDR3. The chain employs TRBV19 and TRBJ2-7; 9 bases map to TRBD1. Germline V gene sequence: CDR1 LNHDA, CDR2 SQIVND (reference sequence). V was clipped by 6 bases and J by 1 base; unmatched bases: 7. This CDR3 contains 15 residues. The CDR3 DNA reads as TGTGCCAGTAGCCCGGGACAGGGCCTTTCCTACGAGCAGTACTTC. This translates into CASSPGQGLSYEQYF.

This clone was recorded once. V usage is TRBV5-1 and J usage is TRBJ2-7, with TRBD2 identical over 13 bases. The V segment lost 4 bases and the J segment 2 bases; nucleotides outside the gene matches: 9. This CDR3 has 17 amino acids. Germline values: CDR1 SGHRS, CDR2 YFSETQ. In nucleotides, the CDR3 is TGCGCCAGCAGCGGGACTAGCGGGGTAACCCGAGCCTACGAGCAGTACTTC. Protein product: CASSGTSGVTRAYEQYF.

This clone was detected once. The chain employs TRBV7-2 and TRBJ2-3; 9 positions match TRBD2. Germline loops: CDR1 SGHTA, CDR2 FQGNSA. Trimming removed 3 bases from V and 1 base from J; junction bases left unmatched: 5. CDR3 length equals 16 residues. In nucleotides, the CDR3 is TGTGCCAGCAGCTTTCTTAGCGGGGGTCGCACAGATACGCAGTATTTT. Residues: CASSFLSGGRTDTQYF.

The chain has TRBV5-4 and TRBJ1-2; 8 positions match TRBD1. The CDR3 contains 14 residues. Looked up from germline, CDR1 is SGHNT and CDR2 is YYREEE (reference sequence). V lost 4 bases to trimming and J lost 3 bases; unmatched junction nucleotides: 5. CDR3: CASSPGQEDYGYTF. Written as DNA, the CDR3 is TGTGCCAGCAGCCCGGGACAGGAGGACTATGGCTACACCTTC.

The chain couples TRBV11-2 to TRBJ2-7; the D gene is possibly TRBD2 (5 bases). V lost 4 bases, J lost 2 bases, and 12 bases lay in between. The CDR3 runs 14 residues. Germline values: CDR1 SGHAT, CDR2 FQNNGV. The CDR3 protein is CASSSRTLTYEQYF. The CDR3 coding sequence is TGTGCCAGCAGCTCCAGGACTTTAACCTACGAGCAGTACTTC.

This chain connects TRBV27 to TRBJ1-2; tentative D call: TRBD1 (5 bases). In germline, CDR1 is MNHEY, CDR2 SMNVEV (reference sequence). The V gene lost 0 bases and the J gene lost 7 bases, with 9 bases spanning the gap. This CDR3 has 13 residues. Here the CDR3 reads CASSLSQGSGYTF. The CDR3 DNA reads TGTGCCAGCAGTTTATCGCAGGGTAGTGGCTACACCTTC.

This clone was seen just once. This sequence joins TRBV5-1 and TRBJ2-7, with 8 bases fitting TRBD2. Germline-derived CDR1 and CDR2 are SGHRS and YFSETQ. The CDR3 consists of 15 residues. V dropped 2 bases and J dropped 4; count of bases not matched to a gene: 8. The CDR3 spells CASSFDTGGPYEQYF. The CDR3 DNA reads as TGCGCCAGCAGCTTTGATACGGGAGGGCCATACGAGCAGTACTTC.

This rearrangement joins TRBV7-9 to TRBJ1-2, with a tentative D call TRBD1 (5 bases). The V and J ends lost 4 bases and 1 base respectively, with 7 bases between them. From germline, CDR1 is SEHNR and CDR2 FQNEAQ (reference sequence). This CDR3 is built from 13 residues. The CDR3 region has the DNA TGTGCCAGCAGCTGGGACCGTAACTATGGCTACACCTTC. Its translation: CASSWDRNYGYTF. The full variable domain, in which reference TRBV7-9 and TRBJ1-2 provide the parts outside the CDR3, is DTGVSQNPRHKITKRGQNVTFRCDPISEHNRLYWYRQTLGQGPEFLTYFQNEAQLEKSRLLSDRFSAERPKGSFSTLEIQRTEQGDSAMYLCASSWDRNYGYTFGSGTRLTVV.

About this clone: Other DNA variants within this sample encode the same CDR3. CDR3: CASSYGGVGYTF. The DNA for the CDR3 is TGTGCCAGCAGTTACGGCGGGGTAGGCTACACCTTC. This chain links TRBV6-5 with TRBJ1-2; unclear D gene. The CDR3 has 12 residues. The V gene's germline CDR1 is MNHEY and CDR2 SVGAGI. Between the trimmed V and J ends, which lost 2 bases and 8 bases, there was a span of 9 bases.

The chain employs TRBV5-1 and TRBJ2-5; D gene ambiguous. This CDR3 has 15 amino acids. Germline V gene lookup returns CDR1 SGHRS and CDR2 YFSETQ. V shed 0 bases and J shed 2 bases, with 11 bases lying between them. For the CDR3, the DNA is TGCGCCAGCAGCTTGGCTGCCAGCAATCAAGAGACCCAGTACTTC. This sequence encodes CASSLAASNQETQYF.